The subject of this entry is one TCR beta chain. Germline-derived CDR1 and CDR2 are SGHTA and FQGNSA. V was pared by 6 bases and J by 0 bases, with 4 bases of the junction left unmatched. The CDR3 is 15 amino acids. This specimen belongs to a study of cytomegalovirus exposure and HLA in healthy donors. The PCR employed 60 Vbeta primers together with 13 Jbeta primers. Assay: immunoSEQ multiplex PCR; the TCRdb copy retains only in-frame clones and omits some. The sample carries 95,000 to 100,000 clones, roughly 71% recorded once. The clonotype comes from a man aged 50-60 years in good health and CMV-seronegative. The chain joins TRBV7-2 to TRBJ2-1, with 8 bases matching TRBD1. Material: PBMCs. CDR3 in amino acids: CASSQDRASYNEQFF. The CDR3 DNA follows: TGTGCCAGCAGTCAGGACAGGGCCTCCTACAATGAGCAGTTCTTC.